Listed here is a single T cell receptor (beta chain). Antigen unknown. Genomic DNA was employed as the template in profiling TCR beta VDJ and CDR3. TCRdb ran MiXCR on the reads and lists one entry per CDR3 protein. The profile covers about 190,000 distinct CDR3 sequences, with 40% to 55% appearing a single time and 8.5% to 10% taken by the ten largest. This entry is derived from a study of CD8+CD57+ T cells in acquired aplastic anemia. Study at large: On average, sorted CD4+ and CD8+ cells gave 3.2 ug of DNA. Study-wide results and limits: Statistical testing detected no significant gap in CD8+ Simpson's diversity between patients and controls.

V lost 5 bases, J lost 0 bases, and 23 bases lay in between. Germline CDR1 and CDR2: MGHDK and SYGVNS. The CDR3 runs to 18 residues. Only patients with CD8+CD57+ cell expansion on flow cytometry were chosen for sequencing. Every patient had severe acquired aplastic anemia. None of the patients had been given any therapy when their blood was sampled. Source material: sorted CD4+, CD8+, or CD8+CD57+ T cells (not recorded which) from PBMCs. V gene TRBV25-1 combines with J gene TRBJ2-7; weak D call: TRBD1 (6 bases). The sequence came from a human donor with aplastic anemia. The CDR3: CASSPGQSSGANSYEQYF. Here the CDR3 DNA reads TGTGCCAGCAGTCCGGGACAAAGCTCTGGGGCCAACTCCTACGAGCAGTACTTC.